This TCR beta chain came from a study of spatial heterogeneity in lung cancer (dated by TCRdb to 2018 to 2020). For the wider study: Beta-chain transcripts were consistently detected in greater numbers than alpha-chain transcripts, which likely reflected higher beta-chain transcript abundance. At surgery, 220 tumor regions, roughly 63 matched nontumor lung samples and about 56 PBMC samples were TCR-sequenced for both alpha and beta chains. The study quantitatively compared TCR alpha and beta repertoires across multiple tumor regions, matched nontumor lung and blood in non-small cell lung cancer. In the raw uncorrected reads, each unique combination of TCR and UMI appeared more than ten times on average. TCR transcript counts in tumor regions correlated strongly with a T cell transcriptional module score from matched bulk RNA-seq. Nonsynonymous mutation counts, determined by whole-exome sequencing of tumor tissue, were related to features of the TCR repertoire.

Remarks on this clonotype: Its antigen remains undetermined. No per-base quality is available; no much larger clone lies one base away. Found in a library prepared for alpha chains, this beta chain is an off-target read, and its abundance has little meaning.

Sample time point, as interpreted from the label and publication: sample taken at primary tumor resection. Samples were obtained from approximately 70 patients with early-stage, untreated non-small cell lung cancer from the lung TRACERx cohort. For TCR sequencing, whole RNA was extracted from tumor and nontumor lung tissue, or from cryopreserved PBMC samples, and no cell sorting was done. Patients were selected for TCR sequencing only if sufficient RNA was available from at least two tumor regions. A lung pathologist reviewed the tumor and adjacent nontumor lung specimens before the specimens were selected. Study-wide findings and limitations: The count of ubiquitous expanded TCRs correlated with the count of ubiquitous nonsynonymous mutations, and the count of regional expanded TCRs correlated with the count of regional nonsynonymous mutations. Confirming at a functional level the hypothesis that regional TCRs recognize regional mutations was considered to require additional single-cell paired TCR alpha and beta sequencing. TCR-seq coverage of tumor T cells was estimated at only around 7% for alpha chains and around 13% for beta chains. The number of expanded intratumoral alpha and beta TCRs correlated with the tumor nonsynonymous mutation count.

CDR1 and CDR2 (SGDLS, YYNGEE) derive from the germline V gene. Counted from cysteine to phenylalanine, this CDR3 has 15 amino acids. Only the CDR3 DNA is retained, 45 bases long and in frame from the first base. The V and J ends are trimmed by 0 bases and 1 base, leaving 7 bases between them. To prepare the library, 5' RACE was applied. Sequenced using a NextSeq 500. The TCR library protocol attached a unique molecular identifier to each TCR cDNA molecule to allow correction of PCR and sequencing errors. For the original study's pipeline: TCR identification, UMI-based error correction and CDR3 extraction were performed with Decombinator tools. TCRs above a frequency of 2 per 1,000, corresponding to the top 1% of the tumor frequency distribution, were defined as expanded. Expanded tumor TCRs statistically deemed absent (corrected P<0.05) from at least one tumor region were classed as regional, and all other expanded tumor TCRs were classed as ubiquitous. Each repertoire was subsampled 100 times to 5,000 TCRs, after which Renyi diversity was computed with the R vegan package. CDR3 similarity networks were built from amino acid triplet string-kernel similarity, with CDR3s being connected when pairwise similarity was above 0.82. The public reads were quality trimmed at Q25 with fastp and then assembled into clones with MiXCR by TCRdb, keeping productive beta chains. Rows merge per CDR3 protein into single entries with the most common DNA and genes. TCRdb's processing, not the authors', yielded these V and J calls. The sample contains 4,000 to 5,000 distinct CDR3 sequences, 12% of them found a single time. About a quarter of the sample rests with the top ten.

The chain was built from TRBV9 and TRBJ2-2, with no reliable assignment of the D segment. This receptor was taken from a male donor with early-stage non-small cell lung cancer. This specimen was lung tumor tissue, taken at surgery. The DNA is TGTGCCAGCAGCGTAGAATCGAAGAACACCGGGGAGCTGTTTTTT. Its product reads: CASSVESKNTGELFF.